A single sample gave rise to the 31 T cell receptor beta chains below, sequenced in a study. TCRdb redid the calling of the 5' RACE reads with MiXCR, one entry per CDR3 protein. The table records tens of thousands of distinct CDR3 sequences, 22% of them present only once. Treg sorting used a CD4+CD25+CD127-/low gate. The sample consisted of Tregs sorted from a lymph node. These receptors originate from a female donor with breast cancer.

A remark on this clonotype: Its ends do not fully match the called genes, so a read error is possible. The chain links TRBV15 to TRBJ2-7, with D unresolved. This CDR3 is 15 amino acids long. Germline V gives CDR1 LNHNV, CDR2 YYDKDF (reference sequence). The CDR3 spells CATSMLPPLHYEQYF. The CDR3 DNA reads TGTGCCACCAGCATGTTGCCCCCACTACACTACGAACAGTACTTC.

A remark on this clonotype: Since a much larger clone is just one base distant, this may be a read error. As DNA, the CDR3 is TGCGCCAGCAGCCGAGAAATCTCGGGAGTGGGCACAGATACGCAGTATTTT. Residues: CASSREISGVGTDTQYF. This chain links TRBV4-1 with TRBJ2-3; perhaps TRBD2 as D (6 bases). Trimming took 4 bases from V and 1 from J, leaving 18 bases between them. Per the germline V gene, CDR1 is MGHRA and CDR2 is YSYEKL. The CDR3 has 17 residues.

This chain connects TRBV2 to TRBJ2-1; 10 nucleotides line up with TRBD2. Trimming took 3 bases from V and 6 from J; bases not matched to a gene: 2. Germline V gene data show CDR1 as SNHLY and CDR2 as FYNNEI. This CDR3 is 14 amino acids long. CDR3 in amino acids: CASSERTSGNEQFF. Written as DNA, the CDR3 is TGTGCCAGCAGTGAGAGGACTAGCGGCAATGAGCAGTTCTTC.

Sample share makes this clonotype medium-sized (0.01 to 0.1%). This chain uses TRBV5-1 with TRBJ2-5, with D maybe TRBD2 (5 bases). V lost 0 bases to trimming and J lost 1 base, with 7 bases between them. CDR1 SGHRS and CDR2 YFSETQ come from the germline V gene. The CDR3 extends over 14 amino acids. CDR3 in amino acids: CASSLEGLQETQYF. The CDR3, as DNA: TGCGCCAGCAGCTTGGAAGGACTCCAAGAGACCCAGTACTTC.

V gene TRBV30 combines with J gene TRBJ2-4; D is possibly TRBD1 (6 bases). There are 13 residues in the CDR3. Germline lookup yields CDR1 GTSNPN and CDR2 SVGIG (reference sequence). V was clipped by 6 bases and J by 4 bases, with 13 bases between them. CDR3 DNA: TGTGCCTGTACAGGGACGCCGAAAAACATTCAGTACTTC. As protein: CACTGTPKNIQYF.

On this clonotype itself: Given a much more abundant clone one base away, this may be a read error. V usage is TRBV7-7 and J usage is TRBJ2-2; D possibly corresponds to TRBD2 (6 bases). The CDR3 consists of 15 residues. Germline V gene data show CDR1 as SSHAT and CDR2 as FNYEAQ (reference sequence). Here the CDR3 reads CASSLDLGGTGELLF. CDR3 sequence (DNA): TGTGCTAGCAGCTTGGATCTAGGCGGGACCGGGGAGCTGCTTTTT.

V gene TRBV7-9 combines with J gene TRBJ1-1; the D is unclear. The CDR3 is 15 amino acids. Germline CDR1 reads SEHNR; CDR2 reads FQNEAQ (reference sequence). V was cut by 5 bases and J by 3 bases, with 16 bases left in between. The CDR3 here is CASSLTRVEDTEAFF. The CDR3 DNA follows: TGTGCCAGCAGCCTGACAAGGGTTGAGGACACTGAAGCTTTCTTT.

The J gene is TRBJ2-1, the V gene TRBV20-1, with TRBD2 identical over 9 bases. The CDR3 is made up of 14 amino acids. V lost 4 bases and J lost 7; bases outside the gene matches: 8. Per the germline V gene, CDR1 is DFQATT and CDR2 is SNEGSKA (reference sequence). The CDR3 nucleotides are TGCAGTGCTAAATATAGCGGGAGATTAAATGAGCAGTTCTTC. Its translation: CSAKYSGRLNEQFF.

Ten or more counts support this clonotype. The chain has TRBV6-1 and TRBJ1-5; 7 nucleotides match TRBD1. This CDR3 is built from 16 residues. Per germline, CDR1 MNHNS and CDR2 SASEGT. Germline trimming cut 4 bases from V and 0 bases from J; bases unmatched to any gene: 6. DNA of the CDR3: TGTGCCAGCAGTGGAACCGACAGGGCTAGCAATCAGCCCCAGCATTTT. Amino acids: CASSGTDRASNQPQHF.

This clonotype has a count of ten or more. The chain uses TRBV4-1 and TRBJ1-5, with D possibly matching TRBD1 (6 bases). Germline V lookup: CDR1 MGHRA, CDR2 YSYEKL. Trimming took 4 bases from V and 5 from J, leaving 15 bases between them. This CDR3 is built from 15 residues. The CDR3 reads CASSPKETGDQPQHF. CDR3 sequence (DNA): TGCGCCAGCAGCCCCAAAGAGACAGGCGATCAGCCCCAGCATTTT.

In its sample, this clonotype was seen a few times. The chain employs TRBV2 and TRBJ2-1, with D possibly matching TRBD2 (6 bases). The V gene's germline CDR1 is SNHLY and CDR2 FYNNEI. The ends were cut back, 3 bases at V and 4 bases at J, with 13 bases in the middle. The CDR3 extends over 15 amino acids. The CDR3 reads CASSEGLFSYNEQFF. CDR3 in DNA: TGTGCCAGCAGTGAGGGACTCTTTTCATACAATGAGCAGTTCTTC. Variable domain in full (rest from reference TRBV2 and TRBJ2-1): EPEVTQTPSHQVTQMGQEVILRCVPISNHLYFYWYRQILGQKVEFLVSFYNNEISEKSEIFDDQFSVERPDGSNFTLKIRSTKLEDSAMYFCASSEGLFSYNEQFFGPGTRLTVL.

This clonotype was counted between two and nine times. The CDR3, as DNA: TGTGCCAGCAGCTTAGCCGGGGGCGGCGCAGATACGCAGTATTTT. Protein sequence: CASSLAGGGADTQYF. This chain joins TRBV7-2 and TRBJ2-3; D is possibly TRBD1 or TRBD2 (6 bases each). Germline CDR1 is SGHTA and CDR2 is FQGNSA. V gave up 0 bases and J gave up 4 bases, with 11 bases separating them. The CDR3 contains 15 residues. Combining the CDR3 with reference TRBV7-2 and TRBJ2-3 gives the whole variable domain GAGVSQSPSNKVTEKGKDVELRCDPISGHTALYWYRQSLGQGLEFLIYFQGNSAPDKSGLPSDRFSAERTGGSVSTLTIQRTQQEDSAVYLCASSLAGGGADTQYFGPGTRLTVL.

This clonotype has a handful of counts. The gene calls are TRBV20-1 and TRBJ2-1; the D gene could be TRBD1 or TRBD2 (5 bases each). The CDR3 length is 16 residues. Germline loops: CDR1 DFQATT, CDR2 SNEGSKA (reference sequence). Trimming pared 6 bases from V and 1 base from J, leaving 19 bases between. CDR3 DNA sequence: TGCAGTGCCGATTCTCCAGGGAGCTTGTCCTACAATGAGCAGTTCTTC. Protein: CSADSPGSLSYNEQFF.

This chain links TRBV7-3 with TRBJ1-1; 7 bases are a match to TRBD1. The CDR3 loop spans 14 amino acids. Germline V gene lookup returns CDR1 SGHTA and CDR2 FQGTGA. With 4 bases clipped from V and 3 bases from J, the junction kept 5 bases outside the gene matches. The CDR3 reads CASSSQGGDTEAFF. In DNA form, the CDR3 reads TGTGCCAGCAGCTCTCAGGGGGGGGACACTGAAGCTTTCTTT.

CDR3 residues: CASRSDRLYGYTF. CDR3 bases: TGTGCCAGCAGGTCGGACAGACTTTATGGCTACACCTTC. The chain joins TRBV7-9 to TRBJ1-2; TRBD1 is a possible D gene (6 bases). CDR1 and CDR2 from the germline V gene are SEHNR and FQNEAQ (reference sequence). The length of the CDR3 is 13 residues. V was clipped by 6 bases and J by 5 bases, with 13 bases between them.

This clonotype was recorded at least ten times. The genes are TRBV12-3 or TRBV12-4 and TRBJ1-1; TRBD1 might be the D (5 bases). The germline V and J ends were trimmed by 5 bases and 3 bases, with 19 bases remaining between them. This CDR3 contains 16 residues. CDR3 sequence reads: CASSLDAGGGDTEAFF. The CDR3 DNA reads TGTGCCAGCAGTCTGGACGCGGGGGGTGGTGACACTGAAGCTTTCTTT.

This clonotype has a count of ten or more. The chain employs TRBV4-2 and TRBJ2-2; 11 bases line up with TRBD2. The length of the CDR3 is 16 residues. CDR1 and CDR2 from the germline V gene are LGHNA and YNFKEQ. V dropped 1 base and J dropped 4; count of bases not matched to a gene: 2. The CDR3 DNA reads TGTGCCAGCAGCCAAGCCCTAGCGGGAGGCACCGGGGAGCTGTTTTTT. The encoded protein is CASSQALAGGTGELFF.

This clonotype was counted ten times or more. The CDR3: CSANPPGLRGGETQYF. As DNA, the CDR3 is TGCAGTGCCAATCCTCCGGGACTCCGAGGGGGTGAGACCCAGTACTTC. The chain recombines TRBV20-1 with TRBJ2-5; D may match TRBD1 or TRBD2 (6 bases each). The germline V gene encodes CDR1 DFQATT and CDR2 SNEGSKA (reference sequence). Trimming stripped 6 bases from V and 5 bases from J, with 25 bases between. The CDR3 has 16 residues.

This clonotype appeared a few times. The rearrangement uses TRBV6-5 and TRBJ2-5, with a tentative D call TRBD2 (5 bases). The CDR3 extends over 13 amino acids. V was pared by 6 bases and J by 4 bases, with 12 bases between. CDR1 and CDR2 from the germline V gene are MNHEY and SVGAGI. CDR3 nucleotides: TGTGCCAGCAGCAATAGCGAGAGAGAGACCCAGTACTTC. Translation: CASSNSERETQYF.

This chain connects TRBV10-2 to TRBJ1-6; D may be TRBD1 (5 bases). CDR1 WSHSY and CDR2 SAAADI come from the germline V gene. This CDR3 is 13 amino acids long. V was clipped by 3 bases and J by 9 bases, with 9 bases between them. The CDR3 DNA is TGCGCCAGCAGTGACAGGGTTAGTTCACCCCTCCACTTT. Translated: CASSDRVSSPLHF.

This clonotype was counted between two and nine times. The V gene is TRBV13, the J gene TRBJ2-7, with D possibly being TRBD1 (6 bases). CDR3 length equals 15 residues. With 4 bases removed from V and 2 bases from J, the gap between germline ends came to 15 bases. Per the germline V gene, CDR1 is PRHDT and CDR2 is FYEKMQ (reference sequence). The CDR3 region has the DNA TGTGCCAGCAGCTCTTCCGGGACACATACCTACGAGCAGTACTTC. It yields the protein CASSSSGTHTYEQYF.

This clonotype has ten or more counts. This chain uses TRBV7-9 with TRBJ1-1; 7 nucleotides match TRBD1. Germline CDR1 and CDR2: SEHNR and FQNEAQ (reference sequence). This CDR3 has 15 residues. Trimming took 3 bases from V and 5 from J; bases not matched to a gene: 9. The CDR3 DNA follows: TGTGCCAGCAGCTTGCGCGGACAGGAAGGTACTGAAGCTTTCTTT. This codes for CASSLRGQEGTEAFF.

The table lists this clonotype with a few counts. The chain uses TRBV20-1 and TRBJ2-7; TRBD2 agrees at 11 bases. This CDR3 contains 16 residues. Trimming removed 1 base from V and 5 bases from J; junction bases left unmatched: 10. Germline V lookup: CDR1 DFQATT, CDR2 SNEGSKA (reference sequence). The CDR3 sequence is CSARVGTSGEGHEQYF. The CDR3 nucleotides are TGCAGTGCTAGAGTGGGGACTAGCGGAGAGGGTCACGAGCAGTACTTC.

This clonotype has a handful of counts. The chain links TRBV2 to TRBJ2-3; 9 bases line up with TRBD2. With V trimmed by 6 bases and J by 7 bases, 5 bases remained unmatched. CDR1 is SNHLY, CDR2 FYNNEI, per germline. This CDR3 is 13 amino acids long. The CDR3 loop reads CASSGLAGNTQYF. In DNA form, the CDR3 reads TGTGCCAGCAGCGGGCTAGCGGGAAATACGCAGTATTTT.

This clonotype was counted ten times or more. The chain couples TRBV9 to TRBJ2-1, with D maybe TRBD2 (5 bases). The CDR3 is 13 amino acids. Trimming pared 4 bases from V and 10 bases from J, leaving 15 bases between. Germline assignment: CDR1 SGDLS and CDR2 YYNGEE. The CDR3: CASSSRVGGEQFF. The CDR3 DNA reads TGTGCCAGCAGCTCCCGGGTAGGAGGCGAGCAGTTCTTC.

V usage is TRBV4-1 and J usage is TRBJ2-1; D is possibly TRBD2 (5 bases). V was clipped by 0 bases and J by 6 bases, with 6 bases between them. This CDR3 spans 13 amino acids. Germline values: CDR1 MGHRA, CDR2 YSYEKL. The CDR3, as DNA: TGCGCCAGCAGCCAAGAGGGGAGCAATGAGCAGTTCTTC. Translation gives CASSQEGSNEQFF.

This clonotype was counted a single time. The junction departs from the called germline gene at one end, perhaps through a read error. The chain recombines TRBV28 with TRBJ1-1; D may be TRBD1 (6 bases). The CDR3 has 13 residues. Germline V lookup: CDR1 MDHEN, CDR2 SYDVKM. CDR3 protein: CAGSLGGITEAFF. The CDR3 bases are TGTGCCGGCAGTTTAGGGGGGATCACTGAAGCTTTCTTT.

Ten or more counts support this clonotype. The chain has TRBV5-1 and TRBJ2-1; 11 bases align to TRBD2. V was pared by 4 bases and J by 6 bases, with 3 bases of the junction left unmatched. The CDR3 length is 14 residues. The germline CDR1 and CDR2 sequences are SGHRS and YFSETQ. DNA of the CDR3: TGCGCCAGCAGCACCGGGACTAGCGGCAATGAGCAGTTCTTC. It specifies CASSTGTSGNEQFF.

The gene calls are TRBV2 and TRBJ2-1, with a tentative D call TRBD1 (5 bases). CDR3 size: 15 residues. V was cut by 6 bases and J by 6 bases, with 18 bases left in between. CDR1 is SNHLY, CDR2 FYNNEI, per germline. The CDR3 DNA is TGTGCCAGCAGATCGAGCAGGGCCGGCATCAATGAGCAGTTCTTC. Translated, it gives CASRSSRAGINEQFF.

V usage is TRBV29-1 and J usage is TRBJ2-7; possibly TRBD1 or TRBD2 for D (5 bases each). The CDR3 length is 14 residues. The germline V gene encodes CDR1 SQVTM and CDR2 ANQGSEA. V was cut by 6 bases and J by 3 bases, with 18 bases left in between. The CDR3 protein is CSVPRDPSYYEQYF. In nucleotides, the CDR3 is TGCAGCGTCCCCCGGGACCCGTCGTACTACGAGCAGTACTTC.

This clonotype was seen more than once but under ten times. This chain uses TRBV5-1 with TRBJ2-3; D is ambiguous. V lost 7 bases and J 0 bases, leaving 12 bases between the germline ends. This CDR3 is built from 14 residues. The germline CDR1 and CDR2 sequences are SGHRS and YFSETQ. The CDR3 DNA reads as TGCGCCAGCGCCGACCTCTCAAGCACAGATACGCAGTATTTT. As protein: CASADLSSTDTQYF. The complete variable domain, with remaining parts taken from reference TRBV5-1 and TRBJ2-3, reads KAGVTQTPRYLIKTRGQQVTLSCSPISGHRSVSWYQQTPGQGLQFLFEYFSETQRNKGNFPGRFSGRQFSNSRSEMNVSTLELGDSALYLCASADLSSTDTQYFGPGTRLTVL.